These T cell receptor beta chains were read from a single sample in a study of control samples from healthy donors and cancer patients. This table comes from immunoSEQ multiplex PCR, and its TCRdb copy is limited to in-frame clones, with some not included. The data contain 110,000 to 150,000 clones, 89% of them singletons. The sequencing input was blood. These receptor sequences come from a man under 40 in good health. The CDR3 runs from the conserved cysteine through the conserved F or W. Fields, in order: D gene, V gene, J gene, clone size, CDR3 protein, CDR3 DNA. A D gene is named only where the DNA matches it firmly. The size entry is marked missing in some rows and otherwise reads once, few, many or a size class.

>NA|TRBV12-3/TRBV12-4|TRBJ1-2|NA
CASSGQNYGYTF
TGTGCCAGCAGTGGGCAGAACTATGGCTACACCTTC
>NA|TRBV7-2|TRBJ1-2|NA
CASSLARRNYGYTF
TGTGCCAGCAGCTTAGCGCGACGGAACTATGGCTACACCTTC
>TRBD1|TRBV7-2|TRBJ2-3|NA
CASSLEGASITDTQYF
TGTGCCAGCAGCTTAGAGGGGGCTAGCATCACAGATACGCAGTATTTT
>NA|TRBV12-3/TRBV12-4|TRBJ2-3|NA
CASTQGDTQYF
TGTGCCAGCACCCAAGGAGATACGCAGTATTTT
>TRBD1|TRBV7-9|TRBJ2-7|NA
CASSLALTGDAHEQYF
TGTGCCAGCAGCTTAGCGCTAACAGGGGATGCCCACGAGCAGTACTTC
>TRBD1|TRBV12-3/TRBV12-4|TRBJ2-7|NA
CASSRTGVEQYF
TGTGCCAGCAGCCGCACAGGGGTGGAGCAGTACTTC
>TRBD2|TRBV18|TRBJ2-3|NA
CASSRSRGFTDTQYF
TGTGCCAGCTCACGATCGCGGGGGTTCACAGATACGCAGTATTTT
>NA|TRBV29-1|TRBJ1-1|NA
CSAAPGMNTEAFF
TGCAGCGCCGCCCCAGGAATGAACACTGAAGCTTTCTTT
>NA|TRBV5-5|TRBJ2-6|NA
CASRTGSGANVLTF
TGTGCCAGCAGGACGGGCTCTGGGGCCAACGTCCTGACTTTC
>NA|TRBV4-3|TRBJ1-5|NA
CASSIRRSANQPQHF
TGCGCCAGTTCTATCAGGAGGTCGGCTAATCAGCCCCAGCATTTT
>NA|TRBV9|TRBJ2-2|NA
CASSHTSQGTGELFF
TGTGCCAGCAGTCATACTAGCCAAGGCACCGGGGAGCTGTTTTTT
>NA|TRBV7-8|TRBJ2-1|NA
CASSSPETGEYEQFF
TGTGCCAGCAGCTCCCCCGAGACGGGAGAATATGAGCAGTTCTTC
>TRBD1|TRBV11-3|TRBJ2-1|once
CASSLGGTAYNEQFF
TGTGCCAGCAGCTTAGGTGGGACAGCCTACAATGAGCAGTTCTTC
>TRBD1|TRBV19|TRBJ1-2|NA
CASRRTGAFYGYTF
TGTGCCAGTAGGAGGACAGGGGCATTCTATGGCTACACCTTC
>TRBD2|TRBV6-5|TRBJ2-7|NA
CASSFGGGGYEQYF
TGTGCCAGCAGTTTCGGGGGGGGTGGCTACGAGCAGTACTTC
>TRBD2|TRBV24-1|TRBJ2-3|once
CATSDPKPLTSGNTDTQYF
TGTGCCACCAGTGACCCAAAGCCCCTGACTAGCGGGAACACAGATACGCAGTATTTT
>TRBD1|TRBV5-1|TRBJ1-1|few
CASSSTSGGTEAFF
TGCGCCAGCAGCTCCACTTCAGGGGGCACTGAAGCTTTCTTT
>NA|TRBV6-1|TRBJ2-1|NA
CASSESRVNEQFF
TGTGCCAGCAGTGAATCGCGGGTTAATGAGCAGTTCTTC
>NA|TRBV9|TRBJ2-1|NA
CASSRGDSSYNEQFF
TGTGCCAGCAGTCGGGGGGACAGCTCCTACAATGAGCAGTTCTTC
>NA|TRBV9|TRBJ2-7|NA
CASSVSVGEYEQYF
TGTGCCAGCAGCGTTTCAGTTGGCGAGTACGAGCAGTACTTC
>NA|TRBV5-1|TRBJ1-3|NA
CASSLEGTPSSGNTIYF
TGCGCCAGCAGCTTGGAAGGGACACCGAGCTCTGGAAACACCATATATTTT
>NA|TRBV4-3|TRBJ2-1|NA
CASSLQGGNEQFF
TGCGCCAGCAGCCTGCAGGGTGGTAATGAGCAGTTCTTC
>TRBD1|TRBV6-2/TRBV6-3|TRBJ1-5|NA
CASSYVGGGNQPQHF
TGTGCCAGCAGTTACGTAGGGGGCGGCAATCAGCCCCAGCATTTT
>NA|TRBV9|TRBJ2-7|NA
CASSGDTHGEQYF
TGTGCCAGTTCGGGGGACACCCACGGGGAGCAGTACTTC
>NA|TRBV4-3|TRBJ1-2|NA
CASSQDPVYGGYTF
TGCGCCAGCAGCCAAGATCCAGTCTACGGAGGCTACACCTTC
>NA|TRBV29-1|TRBJ1-2|NA
CSGGTVYGYTF
TGCAGCGGCGGGACCGTCTATGGCTACACCTTC
>TRBD1|TRBV5-1|TRBJ2-5|NA
CASGEGGPQETQYF
TGCGCCAGCGGTGAAGGGGGCCCCCAAGAGACCCAGTACTTC
>TRBD2|TRBV7-8|TRBJ2-7|NA
CASRDSRLAGDEQYF
TGTGCCAGCAGGGATTCTAGACTAGCGGGGGACGAGCAGTACTTC
>NA|TRBV18|TRBJ2-7|NA
CASSPEGYAYEQYF
TGTGCCAGCTCACCCGAGGGGTATGCCTACGAGCAATACTTC
>NA|TRBV9|TRBJ1-3|NA
CASSSLGGGAGNTIYF
TGTGCCAGCAGCTCACTAGGTGGGGGCGCCGGAAACACCATATATTTT
>TRBD2|TRBV11-2|TRBJ2-2|NA
CASSRTRPTNTGELFF
TGTGCCAGCAGCCGGACTAGACCAACGAACACCGGGGAGCTGTTTTTT
>TRBD2|TRBV2|TRBJ2-3|NA
CASSEGGDTQYF
TGTGCCAGCAGTGAGGGGGGGGATACGCAGTATTTT
>NA|TRBV2|TRBJ2-3|NA
CASSGSWLAQDTQYF
TGTGCCAGCAGTGGGTCCTGGCTAGCGCAAGATACGCAGTATTTT
>TRBD2|TRBV6-5|TRBJ2-5|NA
CASKAGLAGWETQYF
TGTGCCAGCAAGGCGGGGCTAGCGGGGTGGGAGACCCAGTACTTC
>NA|TRBV7-3|TRBJ2-3|NA
CASSLPCDPDPTQYF
TGTGCCAGCAGCTTACCTTGCGACCCAGACCCAACGCAGTATTTT
>TRBD2|TRBV25-1|TRBJ2-2|NA
CASTDNPASGRGTGELFF
TGTGCCAGCACCGACAACCCGGCTAGCGGGAGGGGTACCGGGGAGCTGTTTTTT
>NA|TRBV11-1|TRBJ1-1|NA
CASSPLDSGTEAFF
TGTGCCAGCAGCCCATTGGACAGCGGGACTGAAGCTTTCTTT